These 6 T cell receptor beta chains were sequenced from one sample in a study of EBV T-cell therapy then PD-1 blockade in nasopharyngeal carcinoma. TCRdb's copy holds only in-frame clones and misses some; the assay was immunoSEQ multiplex PCR. The repertoire consists of roughly 17,000 clones, with around four fifths occurring once and the leading ten covering less than 30%. Antigens for these TCRs are unknown. Regarding treatment: AdE1-LMPpoly-expanded autologous EBV-specific T-cell therapy followed by anti-PD-1 nivolumab. Sequencing used CD8+ T cells from blood, obtained at day 0 from a patient whose treatment included autologous EBV-specific T cells and nivolumab. These receptors were taken from a man aged 35-49 years with nasopharyngeal carcinoma.

This clone is labeled medium-sized (0.01 to 0.1%). The V call is TRBV6-4, the J call TRBJ2-3; 14 positions agree with TRBD2. V was pared by 6 bases and J by 4 bases, with 6 bases of the junction left unmatched. The CDR3 sequence is 16 residues long. The V gene's germline CDR1 is MRHNA and CDR2 SNTAGT. The DNA of the CDR3 is TGTGCCAGCAGCGACAGACTAGCGGGGGGGCCAGATACGCAGTATTTT. As protein: CASSDRLAGGPDTQYF.

The J gene is TRBJ1-5, the V gene TRBV6-2 or TRBV6-3; D is unclear. This CDR3 region has 13 residues. Looked up from germline, CDR1 is MNHEY and CDR2 is SVGEGT. Trimming took off 0 bases at V and 9 bases at J, with 9 bases between the two ends. The CDR3 sequence: CASSYSEQRPQHF. CDR3 coding DNA: TGTGCCAGCAGTTACTCGGAACAGCGGCCCCAGCATTTT.

V is TRBV2 and J is TRBJ2-4; TRBD2 is a possible D gene (6 bases). With 9 bases removed from V and 2 bases from J, the gap between germline ends came to 11 bases. The CDR3 totals 13 residues. Germline CDR1 is SNHLY and CDR2 is FYNNEI. The CDR3 DNA reads TGTGCCAGGGGGGGAGAGTCCAAAAACATTCAGTACTTC. Encoded protein: CARGGESKNIQYF.

The V gene is TRBV5-4, the J gene TRBJ2-3; no clear D. V was trimmed by 2 bases and J by 4 bases, leaving 14 bases between them. This CDR3 is built from 15 residues. Germline lookup yields CDR1 SGHNT and CDR2 YYREEE (reference sequence). CDR3 nucleotides: TGTGCCAGCAGCTTTAAGATCGGGTTTGCAGATACGCAGTATTTT. This gives the protein CASSFKIGFADTQYF.

The chain combines TRBV18 with TRBJ1-1; D gene ambiguous. The CDR3 is 17 residues long. The ends were cut back, 0 bases at V and 1 base at J, with 15 bases in the middle. CDR1 is KGHSH, CDR2 LQKENI, per germline. The CDR3 spells CASSPPWRFGENTEAFF. The CDR3 nucleotides are TGTGCCAGCTCACCACCCTGGAGGTTTGGAGAGAACACTGAAGCTTTCTTT. The whole variable domain, remainder taken from reference TRBV18 and TRBJ1-1, is NAGVMQNPRHLVRRRGQEARLRCSPMKGHSHVYWYRQLPEEGLKFMVYLQKENIIDESGMPKERFSAEFPKEGPSILRIQQVVRGDSAAYFCASSPPWRFGENTEAFFGQGTRLTVV.

The chain couples TRBV10-3 to TRBJ1-1, with TRBD1 matching 7 bases. Germline trimming cut 6 bases from V and 1 base from J; bases unmatched to any gene: 11. The CDR3 has 16 residues. In germline, CDR1 is ENHRY, CDR2 SYGVKD. The CDR3 is CAISPTGASANTEAFF. CDR3 nucleotides: TGTGCCATCAGCCCTACAGGGGCTAGTGCGAACACTGAAGCTTTCTTT.